What follows are 18 T cell receptor beta chains derived from one specimen sequenced in a study of CD8+ T cells in alopecia areata. TCR sequencing used cDNA made by reverse transcription of extracted RNA. Sequencing used immunoSEQ multiplex PCR; TCRdb keeps in-frame clones, though not all of them. This sample has some 110,000 clones, each found more than once. The sequencing sample was made of lesional skin. The source is a C3H/HeJ mouse with alopecia areata. This line is of MHC haplotype H2-k.

This clone was picked up a small number of times. The gene names given are mouse names. The read terminates 4 residues ahead of where the CDR3 ends, so the germline J gene completes it. V gene TRBV13-3 combines with J gene TRBJ1-4; D may be TRBD1 (5 bases). Trimming stripped 2 bases from V and 6 bases from J, with 20 bases between. The germline V gene has CDR1 NNHDY and CDR2 SYVADS. The CDR3 extends over 17 amino acids. CDR3 DNA (partial): TGTGCCAGCAGTGAGGATGCCTTGTGGGGGTCTCACGAA. This codes for CASSEDALWGSHE. The entire CDR3 protein reads CASSEDALWGSHERLFF.

This clone was seen a few times. Mouse gene names apply. The CDR3 end lies 4 residues beyond the end of the read and is filled in from the germline J gene. The chain carries TRBV19 and TRBJ2-5; 8 bases agree with TRBD2. V dropped 4 bases and J dropped 0; count of bases not matched to a gene: 7. Germline V gene lookup returns CDR1 FNHDT and CDR2 SITEND (reference sequence). The CDR3 totals 16 residues. The part of the CDR3 DNA that was read is TGTGCCAGCAGTCCCCGACTGGGGTTTAACCAAGAC. Translated, it gives CASSPRLGFNQD. The CDR3 in its entirety is CASSPRLGFNQDTQYF.

Note on this clone: Genes here carry mouse names. The read finishes 4 residues shy of the CDR3 end, and the germline J gene is used to complete it. V is TRBV16 and J is TRBJ1-1; D gene ambiguous. In germline, CDR1 is SGHSA, CDR2 FRNQAP. The CDR3 is 15 amino acids. V was trimmed by 0 bases and J by 0 bases, leaving 8 bases between them. The CDR3: CASSLDNNANTEVFF. CDR3 DNA (partial): TGTGCAAGCAGCTTAGATAACAATGCAAACACA.

This clone was observed many times. The TCRdb protein fails to match the DNA translation at residue 15; the protein reported here was translated from the DNA. Genes here carry mouse names. From the germline J gene comes the end of the CDR3, since the read stops 3 residues before it. V usage is TRBV13-3 and J usage is TRBJ1-3; TRBD1 agrees at 12 bases. The germline V gene has CDR1 NNHDY and CDR2 SYVADS. CDR3 length: 18 amino acids. The trim removed 1 base at V and 0 bases at J, leaving 5 bases unmatched. The DNA read from the CDR3 is TGTGCCAGCAGTGATCCCGGGACAGGGGGCCTTTCTGGAAATACG. This sequence encodes CASSDPGTGGLSGNT. The CDR3, in full, reads CASSDPGTGGLSGNTLYF.

As for this clone: Mouse names are used for the genes. The missing CDR3 end, 4 residues past where the read stops, is filled in from the germline J gene. The chain has TRBV1 and TRBJ2-7; D possibly corresponds to TRBD1 (6 bases). V lost 0 bases and J 2 bases, leaving 14 bases between the germline ends. The germline CDR1 and CDR2 sequences are NSQYPW and LRSPGD (reference sequence). The CDR3 is 16 amino acids. CDR3 bases read: TGCACCTGCAGTGCAGATCCGGGACATAAAACCTAT. The encoded protein is CTCSADPGHKTY. The full-length CDR3 reads as CTCSADPGHKTYEQYF. The variable domain in full, with the rest retrieved from reference TRBV1 and TRBJ2-7, is VTLLEQNPRWRLVPRGQAVNLRCILKNSQYPWMSWYQQDLQKQLQWLFTLRSPGDKEVKSLPGADYLATRVTDTELRLQVANMSQGRTLYCTCSADPGHKTYEQYFGPGTRLTVL.

This clone was found a few times. At residue 12, TCRdb's protein is not the same as the translated DNA, so the protein here was read from the DNA. The genes and germline here are from mouse. The observed sequence ends 3 residues before the CDR3 terminus, with the missing tail filled in from the germline J gene. V and J are TRBV19 and TRBJ1-3; tentative D call: TRBD1 (5 bases). The germline V gene has CDR1 FNHDT and CDR2 SITEND (reference sequence). This CDR3 has 15 residues. V was shortened by 4 bases and J by 0 bases, with 11 bases between the two germline ends. The part of the CDR3 DNA that was read is TGTGCCAGCAGTGGACAAACTAATTCTGGAAATACG. As protein: CASSGQTNSGNT. The entire CDR3 protein is CASSGQTNSGNTLYF. Filled out from reference TRBV19 and TRBJ1-3, the complete variable domain reads GGIITQTPKFLIGQEGQKLTLKCQQNFNHDTMYWYRQDSGKGLRLIYYSITENDLQKGDLSEGYDASREKKSSFSLTVTSAQKNEMAVFLCASSGQTNSGNTLYFGEGSRLIVV.

This clone was observed a handful of times. Gene and germline names: mouse. The read stops 4 residues short of the end of the CDR3; the missing end is completed from the germline J gene. The rearrangement uses TRBV13-3 and TRBJ2-5; 8 nucleotides align to TRBD2. There are 16 residues in the CDR3. After removal of 1 base from V and 0 bases from J, the junction contained 4 bases not matched to a gene. Germline lookup yields CDR1 NNHDY and CDR2 SYVADS. The CDR3 is CASSDRTGFNQDTQYF. CDR3 DNA (partial): TGTGCCAGCAGTGATAGGACTGGGTTTAACCAAGAC.

In regard to this clone: Here the gene names and germline are mouse. Read sequence stops 4 residues before the CDR3 end, and the germline J gene provides the missing end. This chain links TRBV13-3 with TRBJ2-5; 11 nucleotides match TRBD1. This CDR3 spans 15 amino acids. Germline-derived CDR1 and CDR2 are NNHDY and SYVADS. The CDR3 sequence: CASSLDRGLGDTQYF. The CDR3 DNA, read in part, is TGTGCCAGCAGTCTGGACAGGGGGCTCGGTGAC.

Remarks on this clone: Genes here carry mouse names. The read terminates 4 residues ahead of where the CDR3 ends, so the germline J gene completes it. The gene calls are TRBV13-2 and TRBJ2-1, with a tentative D call TRBD1 (7 bases). V was clipped by 2 bases and J by 5 bases, with 14 bases between them. This CDR3 spans 15 amino acids. Germline CDR1 and CDR2: NNHNN and SYGAGS (reference sequence). This CDR3 is CASGEGGGADAEQFF. Incomplete CDR3 DNA: TGTGCCAGCGGTGAAGGAGGGGGCGCGGATGCT.

Points on this clone: Gene names and germline match the mouse. The read ends 4 residues shy of where the CDR3 ends; the end is completed using the germline J gene. This chain connects TRBV13-1 to TRBJ1-2; 9 bases agree with TRBD1. The CDR3 is 13 residues long. Trimming cost V 7 bases and J 4 bases; bases outside gene matches: 5. Germline-derived CDR1 and CDR2 are NSHNY and SYGAGN. The CDR3 DNA, read in part, is TGTGCCAGCGGGGACAGGGAGGGCTCC. It translates to CASGDREGS. In full, the CDR3 is CASGDREGSDYTF.

In the case of this clone: The genes and germline here are from mouse. The sequenced fragment ends 4 residues before the CDR3 boundary, so the rest is inferred from the germline J gene. J is TRBJ1-1 and V is TRBV13-3, with 8 positions matching TRBD1. The CDR3 has 14 residues. CDR1 and CDR2 from the germline V gene are NNHDY and SYVADS. This chain's CDR3 is CASSDARGRTEVFF. The CDR3 DNA, read in part, is TGTGCCAGCAGTGATGCCAGGGGGCGGACA.

Note on this clone: The genes and germline here are from mouse. The CDR3 DNA, read in part, is TGTGCCAGCGGTGGATCCGGGACAAAAATTTCCAACGAA. Amino acids: CASGGSGTKISNE. The CDR3 reads in full as CASGGSGTKISNERLFF. This chain links TRBV13-2 with TRBJ1-4, with a tentative D call TRBD1 (6 bases). Sequencing ends 4 residues short of the CDR3 end; the germline J gene provides the rest. The V end was cut by 3 bases, the J end by 0 bases, with 15 bases between. This CDR3 contains 17 residues. Germline V lookup: CDR1 NNHNN, CDR2 SYGAGS (reference sequence).

This clone was observed a few times. Germline and genes: mouse. The CDR3 end lies 4 residues beyond the end of the read and is filled in from the germline J gene. The same CDR3 is also encoded by other DNA sequences in this sample. The chain is built from TRBV19 and TRBJ2-7; 7 bases are a match to TRBD2. CDR1 and CDR2 from the germline V gene are FNHDT and SITEND (reference sequence). The CDR3 runs 14 residues. Trimming removed 0 bases from V and 2 bases from J; junction bases left unmatched: 2. The part of the CDR3 DNA that was read is TGTGCCAGCAGTATAGACCTGGGGGCCTAT. Protein sequence: CASSIDLGAY. The CDR3 in full is CASSIDLGAYEQYF.

This clone turned up a few times. Mouse gene names apply. The CDR3 is cut off 4 residues early in the read; its end comes from the germline J gene. The rearrangement uses TRBV19 and TRBJ1-2, with 7 bases matching TRBD1. The germline V gene has CDR1 FNHDT and CDR2 SITEND (reference sequence). J lost 0 bases, V lost 6 bases, and 5 bases had no gene match. This CDR3 is built from 14 residues. The CDR3 reads CASTPTGTNSDYTF. The sequenced part of the CDR3 DNA is TGTGCCAGCACCCCGACAGGGACAAACTCC.

Regarding this clone: Gene names are mouse gene names. The CDR3 end lies 4 residues beyond the end of the read and is filled in from the germline J gene. The chain recombines TRBV17 with TRBJ2-7, with 12 nucleotides matching TRBD1. Germline V CDR1 and CDR2: MNHDT, YYDKIL. The CDR3 contains 15 residues. The junction had 3 bases not matched to a gene; V was cut back by 4 bases and J by 2 bases. The CDR3: CASSTGTGGAYEQYF. The DNA read from the CDR3 is TGTGCTAGCAGTACCGGGACAGGGGGCGCCTAT.

A remark on this clone: Gene names denote mouse genes. The missing CDR3 end, 4 residues past where the read stops, is filled in from the germline J gene. The chain is built from TRBV13-3 and TRBJ1-1; D might be TRBD1 (6 bases). This CDR3 comprises 13 residues. The germline CDR1 and CDR2 sequences are NNHDY and SYVADS. Trimming cost V 6 bases and J 4 bases, with 13 bases left between them. The CDR3 DNA, read in part, is TGTGCCAGCACCCCGGACAGATCCACA. Its translation is CASTPDRST. The whole CDR3 sequence reads CASTPDRSTEVFF.

To note about this clone: Gene names refer to mouse genes. The read finishes 4 residues shy of the CDR3 end, and the germline J gene is used to complete it. V and J are TRBV13-2 and TRBJ2-5; D unresolved. Germline V gene lookup returns CDR1 NNHNN and CDR2 SYGAGS (reference sequence). The CDR3 is 13 residues long. V lost 0 bases, J lost 3 bases, and 5 bases lay in between. Partial CDR3 DNA: TGTGCCAGCGGTGATGAACAGCAAGAC. Protein product: CASGDEQQD. The whole CDR3 protein is CASGDEQQDTQYF.

Details on this clone: Gene names refer to mouse genes. Read data end 4 residues before the CDR3 end; the end is taken from the germline J gene. This rearrangement joins TRBV1 to TRBJ2-2; 11 positions agree with TRBD2. Germline-derived CDR1 and CDR2 are NSQYPW and LRSPGD (reference sequence). The J segment lost 0 bases and the V segment lost 2 bases, leaving 2 bases of the junction unmatched. The CDR3 totals 17 residues. The sequenced CDR3 bases are TGCACCTGCAGTGCAAGACTGGGGGGGGCAAACACCGGG. Encoded protein: CTCSARLGGANTG. The complete CDR3 sequence is CTCSARLGGANTGQLYF.